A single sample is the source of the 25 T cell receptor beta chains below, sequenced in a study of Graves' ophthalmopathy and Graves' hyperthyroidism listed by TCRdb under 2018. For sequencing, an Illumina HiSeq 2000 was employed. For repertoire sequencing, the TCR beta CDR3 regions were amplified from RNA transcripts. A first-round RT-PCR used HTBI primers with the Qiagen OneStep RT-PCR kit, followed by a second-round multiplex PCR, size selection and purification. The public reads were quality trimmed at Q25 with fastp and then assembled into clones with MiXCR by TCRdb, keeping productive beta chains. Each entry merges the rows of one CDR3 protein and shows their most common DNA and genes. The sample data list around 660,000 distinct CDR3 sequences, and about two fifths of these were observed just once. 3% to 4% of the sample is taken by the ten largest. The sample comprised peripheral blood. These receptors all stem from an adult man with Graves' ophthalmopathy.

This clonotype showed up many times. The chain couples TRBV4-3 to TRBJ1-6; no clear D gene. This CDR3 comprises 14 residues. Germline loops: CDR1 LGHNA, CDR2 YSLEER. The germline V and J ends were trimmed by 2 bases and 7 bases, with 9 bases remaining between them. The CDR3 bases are TGCGCCAGCAGCCAATGGAGATCGAATTCACCCCTCCACTTT. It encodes CASSQWRSNSPLHF.

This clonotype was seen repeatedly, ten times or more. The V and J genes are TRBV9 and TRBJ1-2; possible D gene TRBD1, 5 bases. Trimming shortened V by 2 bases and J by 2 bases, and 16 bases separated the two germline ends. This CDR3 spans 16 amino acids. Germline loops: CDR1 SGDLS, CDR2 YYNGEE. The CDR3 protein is CASSVGRAKQNYGYTF. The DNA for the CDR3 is TGTGCCAGCAGCGTCGGCAGGGCTAAGCAGAACTATGGCTACACCTTC.

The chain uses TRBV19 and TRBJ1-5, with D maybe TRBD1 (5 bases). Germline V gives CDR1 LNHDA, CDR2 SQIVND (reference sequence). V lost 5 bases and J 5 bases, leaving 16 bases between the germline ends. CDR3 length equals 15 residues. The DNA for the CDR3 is TGTGCCAGTAGTCCGGGGGGGTTCCCGTATCAGCCCCAGCATTTT. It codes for CASSPGGFPYQPQHF.

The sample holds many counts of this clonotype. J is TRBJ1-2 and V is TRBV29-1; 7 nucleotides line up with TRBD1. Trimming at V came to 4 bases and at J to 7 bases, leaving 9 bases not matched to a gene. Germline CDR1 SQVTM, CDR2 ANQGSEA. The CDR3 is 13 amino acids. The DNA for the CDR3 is TGCAGCGTTGGAGGGGGCGGATTCTTTGGCTACACCTTC. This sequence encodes CSVGGGGFFGYTF.

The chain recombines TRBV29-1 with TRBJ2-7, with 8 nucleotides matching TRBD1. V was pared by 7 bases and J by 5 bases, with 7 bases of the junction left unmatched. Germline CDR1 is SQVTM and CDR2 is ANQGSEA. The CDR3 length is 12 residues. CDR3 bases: TGCAGCGCCGGGACAGGTACGCACGAGCAGTACTTC. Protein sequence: CSAGTGTHEQYF.

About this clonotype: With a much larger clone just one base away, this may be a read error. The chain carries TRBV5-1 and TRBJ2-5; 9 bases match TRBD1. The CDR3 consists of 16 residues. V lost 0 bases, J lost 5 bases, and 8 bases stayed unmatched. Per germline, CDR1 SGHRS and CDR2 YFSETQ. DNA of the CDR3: TGCGCCAGCAGCTTGGGGGGACAGGGTGCTTGGGAGACCCAGTACTTC. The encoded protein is CASSLGGQGAWETQYF.

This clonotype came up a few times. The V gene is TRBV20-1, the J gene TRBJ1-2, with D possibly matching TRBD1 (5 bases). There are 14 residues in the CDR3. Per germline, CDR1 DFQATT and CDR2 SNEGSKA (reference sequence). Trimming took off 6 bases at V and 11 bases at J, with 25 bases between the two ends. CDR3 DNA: TGCAGTGCCCCCCCCCCAGGGCAGATTAAGGAGTACACCTTC. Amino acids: CSAPPPGQIKEYTF.

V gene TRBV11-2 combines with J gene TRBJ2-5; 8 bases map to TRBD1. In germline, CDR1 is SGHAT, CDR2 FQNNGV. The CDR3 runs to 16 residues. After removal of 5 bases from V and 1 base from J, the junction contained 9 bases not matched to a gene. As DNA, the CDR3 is TGTGCCAGCAGCCCCACAGGGGGAGATGGCCAAGAGACCCAGTACTTC. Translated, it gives CASSPTGGDGQETQYF.

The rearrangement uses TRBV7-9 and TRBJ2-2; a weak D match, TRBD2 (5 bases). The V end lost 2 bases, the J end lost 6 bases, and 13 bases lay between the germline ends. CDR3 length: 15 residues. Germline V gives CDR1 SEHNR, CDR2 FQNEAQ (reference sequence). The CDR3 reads CASSLWGALAGELFF. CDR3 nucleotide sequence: TGTGCCAGCAGCTTATGGGGAGCGTTGGCCGGGGAGCTGTTTTTT.

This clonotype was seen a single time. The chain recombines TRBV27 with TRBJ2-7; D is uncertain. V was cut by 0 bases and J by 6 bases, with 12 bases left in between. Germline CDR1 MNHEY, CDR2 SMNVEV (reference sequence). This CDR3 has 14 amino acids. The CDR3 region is CASSLSANLREQYF. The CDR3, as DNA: TGTGCCAGCAGTTTATCGGCCAACTTACGCGAGCAGTACTTC.

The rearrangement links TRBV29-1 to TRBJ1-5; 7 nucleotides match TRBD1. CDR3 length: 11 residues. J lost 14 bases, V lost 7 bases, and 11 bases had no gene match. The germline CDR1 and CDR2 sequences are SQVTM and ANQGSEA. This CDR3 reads CSARDSSYEHF. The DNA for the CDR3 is TGCAGCGCACGGGACAGCAGCTACGAGCATTTT.

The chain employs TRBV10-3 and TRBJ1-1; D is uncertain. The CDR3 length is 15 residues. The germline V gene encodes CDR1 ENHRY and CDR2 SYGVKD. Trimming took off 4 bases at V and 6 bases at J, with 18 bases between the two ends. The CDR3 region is CAISGFGNGFPEAFF. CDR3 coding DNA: TGTGCCATCAGTGGCTTCGGGAATGGGTTCCCTGAAGCTTTCTTT.

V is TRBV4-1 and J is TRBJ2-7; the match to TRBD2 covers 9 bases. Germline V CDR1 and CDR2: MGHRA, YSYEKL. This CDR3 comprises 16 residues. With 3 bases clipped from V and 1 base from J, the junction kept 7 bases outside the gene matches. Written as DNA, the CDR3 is TGCGCCAGCAGCCAGGTAGCGGGAGCTTCATCCTACGAGCAGTACTTC. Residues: CASSQVAGASSYEQYF.

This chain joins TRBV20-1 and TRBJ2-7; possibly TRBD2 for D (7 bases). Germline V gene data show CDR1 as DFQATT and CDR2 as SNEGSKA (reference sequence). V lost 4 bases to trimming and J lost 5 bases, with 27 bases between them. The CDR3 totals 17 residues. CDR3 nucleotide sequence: TGCAGTGCTAAACCCAACGGGGGGCAGAGAGGGGGGGACGAGCAGTACTTC. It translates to CSAKPNGGQRGGDEQYF.

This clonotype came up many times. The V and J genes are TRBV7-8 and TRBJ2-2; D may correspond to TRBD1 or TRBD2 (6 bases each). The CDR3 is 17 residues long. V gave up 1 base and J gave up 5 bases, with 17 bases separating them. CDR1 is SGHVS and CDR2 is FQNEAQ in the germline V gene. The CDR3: CASSLVPGARQTGELFF. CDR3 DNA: TGTGCCAGCAGCTTAGTCCCGGGGGCGAGACAGACCGGGGAGCTGTTTTTT.

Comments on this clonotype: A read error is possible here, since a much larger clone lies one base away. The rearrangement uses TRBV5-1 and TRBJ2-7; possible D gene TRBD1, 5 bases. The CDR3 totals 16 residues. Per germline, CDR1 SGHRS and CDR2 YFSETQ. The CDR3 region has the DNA TGTGCCAGCAGCTTACAGGTTCCGGGTACGTCCTACGAGCAGTACTTC. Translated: CASSLQVPGTSYEQYF.

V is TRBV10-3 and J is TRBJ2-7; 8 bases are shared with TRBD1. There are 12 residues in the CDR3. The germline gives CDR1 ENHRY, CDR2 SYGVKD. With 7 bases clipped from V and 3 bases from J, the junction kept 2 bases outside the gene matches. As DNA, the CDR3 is TGTGCCATCAACACAGGGGGCTACGAGCAGTACTTC. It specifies CAINTGGYEQYF.

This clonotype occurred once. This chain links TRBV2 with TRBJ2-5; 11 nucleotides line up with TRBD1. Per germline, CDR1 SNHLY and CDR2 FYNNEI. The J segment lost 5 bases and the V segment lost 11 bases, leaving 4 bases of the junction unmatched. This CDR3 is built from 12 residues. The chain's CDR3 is CAAGTGGETQYF. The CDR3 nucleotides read TGTGCCGCGGGGACAGGGGGGGAGACCCAGTACTTC.

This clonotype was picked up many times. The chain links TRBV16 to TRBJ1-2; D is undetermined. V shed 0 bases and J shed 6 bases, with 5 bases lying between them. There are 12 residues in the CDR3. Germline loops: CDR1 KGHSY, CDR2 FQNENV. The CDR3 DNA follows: TGTGCCAGCAGCCAATCAGCGGATGGCTACACCTTC. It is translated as CASSQSADGYTF.

CDR3 loop: CAISHDRGPYGYTF. The CDR3 bases are TGTGCCATCAGCCATGACAGGGGTCCCTATGGCTACACCTTC. The chain uses TRBV10-3 and TRBJ1-2; 8 bases match TRBD1. Looked up from germline, CDR1 is ENHRY and CDR2 is SYGVKD. The V and J ends lost 6 bases and 4 bases, in that order; junction bases with no gene match: 7. CDR3 length equals 14 residues.

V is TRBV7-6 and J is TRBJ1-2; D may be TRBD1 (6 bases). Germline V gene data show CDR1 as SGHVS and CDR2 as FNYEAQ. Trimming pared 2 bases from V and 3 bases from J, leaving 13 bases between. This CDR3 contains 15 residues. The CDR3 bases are TGTGCCAGCAGCTTATGGGGGGGCGCTTACTATGGCTACACCTTC. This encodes CASSLWGGAYYGYTF.

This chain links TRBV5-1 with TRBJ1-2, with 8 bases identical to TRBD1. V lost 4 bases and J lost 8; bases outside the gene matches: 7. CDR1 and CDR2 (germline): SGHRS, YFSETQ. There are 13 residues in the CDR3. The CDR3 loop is CASSLRGQGGYTF. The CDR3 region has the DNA TGCGCCAGCAGCCTCCGAGGACAGGGCGGCTACACCTTC.

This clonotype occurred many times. The chain's CDR3 is CASSPHRILGYGYTF. CDR3 in DNA: TGTGCCAGCAGTCCTCACCGGATCCTAGGCTATGGCTACACCTTC. The rearrangement links TRBV6-6 to TRBJ1-2; D uncertain. The V and J ends lost 5 bases and 4 bases respectively, with 17 bases between them. CDR3 length: 15 residues. The V gene's germline CDR1 is MNHNY and CDR2 SVGAGI (reference sequence).

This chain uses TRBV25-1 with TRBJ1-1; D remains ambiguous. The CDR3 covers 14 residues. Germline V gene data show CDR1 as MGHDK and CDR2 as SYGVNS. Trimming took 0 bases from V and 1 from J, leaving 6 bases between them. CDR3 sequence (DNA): TGTGCCAGCAGTGAATACCTCGAGAACACTGAAGCTTTCTTT. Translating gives CASSEYLENTEAFF.

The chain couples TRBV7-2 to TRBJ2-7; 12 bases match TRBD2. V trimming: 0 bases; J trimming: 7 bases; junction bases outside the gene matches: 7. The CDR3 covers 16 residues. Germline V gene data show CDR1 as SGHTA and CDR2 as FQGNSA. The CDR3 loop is CASSLAASGRVWEQYF. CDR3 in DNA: TGTGCCAGCAGCTTAGCGGCTAGCGGGAGGGTGTGGGAGCAGTACTTC.